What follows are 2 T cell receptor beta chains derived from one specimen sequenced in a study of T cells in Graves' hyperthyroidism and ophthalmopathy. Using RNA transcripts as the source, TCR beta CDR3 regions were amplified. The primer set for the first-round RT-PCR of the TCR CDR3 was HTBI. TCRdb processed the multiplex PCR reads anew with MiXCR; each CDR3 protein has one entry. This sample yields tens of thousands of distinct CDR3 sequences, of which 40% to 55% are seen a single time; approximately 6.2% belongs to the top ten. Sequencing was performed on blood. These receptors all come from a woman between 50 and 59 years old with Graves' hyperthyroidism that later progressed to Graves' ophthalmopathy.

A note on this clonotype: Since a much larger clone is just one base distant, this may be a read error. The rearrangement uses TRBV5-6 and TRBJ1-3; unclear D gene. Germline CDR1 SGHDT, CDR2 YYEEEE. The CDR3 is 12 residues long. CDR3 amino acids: CTSSLSGNTIYF. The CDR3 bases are TGTACCAGCAGCTTGAGTGGAAACACCATATATTTT.

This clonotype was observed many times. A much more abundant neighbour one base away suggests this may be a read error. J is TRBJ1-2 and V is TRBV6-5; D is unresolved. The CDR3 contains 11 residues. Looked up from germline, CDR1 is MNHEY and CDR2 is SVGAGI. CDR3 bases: TGTGCCGGCAGTGGACGGGGTGGCTACACCTTC. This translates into CAGSGRGGYTF.